Each of the 12 T cell receptor beta chains below was sequenced from the same sample in a study of blood T cell repertoires in COVID-19. Repertoires were generated with immunoSEQ multiplex PCR, while TCRdb's copy carries only in-frame clones and drops some. The sample contains more than 95,000 clones, around 76% of which appear only once. The sequenced material came from peripheral blood. The receptors were gathered from a woman aged 65 to 85 with acute or convalescent COVID-19.

This chain links TRBV6-2 or TRBV6-3 with TRBJ1-1, with a weak D call TRBD1 (6 bases). Trimming removed 5 bases at V and 6 bases at J, with 7 bases between. The CDR3 spans 11 residues. The germline gives CDR1 MNHEY, CDR2 SVGEGT. The CDR3 bases are TGTGCCAGCAGTCAGGGGTCTGAAGCTTTCTTT. Translating gives CASSQGSEAFF.

CDR3 in amino acids: CASSSLAGGSTDTQYF. As DNA, the CDR3 is TGTGCCAGCAGCTCTTTGGCGGGGGGTAGCACAGATACGCAGTATTTT. This chain connects TRBV7-8 to TRBJ2-3, with 8 bases that match TRBD2. The CDR3 has 16 residues. Germline CDR1 and CDR2: SGHVS and FQNEAQ. J lost 0 bases, V lost 4 bases, and 6 bases had no gene match.

The genes are TRBV15 and TRBJ2-7; 9 nucleotides match TRBD1. After removal of 2 bases from V and 5 bases from J, the junction contained 10 bases not matched to a gene. The CDR3 extends over 16 amino acids. Per germline, CDR1 LNHNV and CDR2 YYDKDF (reference sequence). In nucleotides, the CDR3 is TGTGCCACCAGCAGAACTCCCGACAGGGGGTTAGACGAGCAGTACTTC. Protein sequence: CATSRTPDRGLDEQYF.

This sequence joins TRBV4-1 and TRBJ1-4, with 7 bases fitting TRBD1. This CDR3 contains 20 residues. Germline loops: CDR1 MGHRA, CDR2 YSYEKL. The V gene end was trimmed by 1 base and the J gene end by 4 bases; junction bases not matched to a gene: 18. CDR3 sequence reads: CASSQASYGQVGGVNEKLFF. The CDR3 bases are TGCGCCAGCAGCCAAGCATCGTATGGACAGGTCGGTGGGGTTAATGAAAAACTGTTTTTT.

The gene calls are TRBV28 and TRBJ1-3; D unresolved. The V gene lost 0 bases and the J gene lost 2 bases, with 5 bases spanning the gap. CDR1 and CDR2 (germline): MDHEN, SYDVKM. There are 14 residues in the CDR3. CDR3 amino acids: CASSLWAAGNTIYF. CDR3 coding DNA: TGTGCCAGCAGTTTATGGGCAGCTGGAAACACCATATATTTT.

The J gene is TRBJ1-2, the V gene TRBV30; 8 positions match TRBD1. Germline lookup yields CDR1 GTSNPN and CDR2 SVGIG (reference sequence). V lost 3 bases and J lost 2; bases outside the gene matches: 11. The CDR3 runs 16 residues. The CDR3 region has the DNA TGTGCCTGGAGCGTTCTGGGGACAGGAGGCAACTATGGCTACACCTTC. It translates to CAWSVLGTGGNYGYTF.

This chain uses TRBV2 with TRBJ1-6; TRBD1 matches 7 bases. The CDR3 totals 14 residues. The ends lost 6 bases at V and 9 bases at J; junction bases unmatched: 8. Germline CDR1 reads SNHLY; CDR2 reads FYNNEI. In DNA, the CDR3 is TGTGCCAGCAGCGCCGACAGGGAGCGTTCACCCCTCCACTTT. Translated: CASSADRERSPLHF.

As to this clone: Distinct nucleotide sequences in the sample also encode this CDR3. This sequence joins TRBV30 and TRBJ1-2, with 7 bases lining up with TRBD1. Germline assignment: CDR1 GTSNPN and CDR2 SVGIG (reference sequence). The J segment lost 8 bases and the V segment lost 1 base, leaving 1 base of the junction unmatched. The CDR3 totals 11 residues. The CDR3 here is CAWSAGGGYTF. CDR3 nucleotide sequence: TGTGCCTGGAGTGCAGGGGGAGGCTACACCTTC.

This chain links TRBV11-2 with TRBJ2-1; D unresolved. The V gene's germline CDR1 is SGHAT and CDR2 FQNNGV. The V end was cut by 1 base, the J end by 5 bases, with 9 bases between. The CDR3 runs to 14 residues. CDR3 sequence (DNA): TGTGCCAGCAGCTTAGCTTTTCGGGACAATGAGCAGTTCTTC. Its translation is CASSLAFRDNEQFF.

The chain has TRBV6-5 and TRBJ1-5, with D maybe TRBD1 (5 bases). The CDR3 spans 14 residues. Germline CDR1 MNHEY, CDR2 SVGAGI. V gave up 5 bases and J gave up 0 bases, with 8 bases separating them. The CDR3 region is CASSPTDSNQPQHF. DNA for the CDR3: TGTGCCAGCAGTCCGACAGATAGCAATCAGCCCCAGCATTTT.

The V gene is TRBV10-2, the J gene TRBJ2-5; TRBD1 agrees at 7 bases. Germline V gene data show CDR1 as WSHSY and CDR2 as SAAADI. The CDR3 spans 14 residues. After removal of 2 bases from V and 2 bases from J, the junction contained 2 bases not matched to a gene. CDR3 DNA sequence: TGCGCCAGCAGTGAGAGGGGGCAGCAAGAGACCCAGTACTTC. Its translation: CASSERGQQETQYF.

V and J are TRBV10-2 and TRBJ2-1; tentatively, D is TRBD2 (7 bases). Germline V gives CDR1 WSHSY, CDR2 SAAADI. With 8 bases removed from V and 7 bases from J, the gap between germline ends came to 21 bases. The length of the CDR3 is 15 residues. The CDR3 coding sequence is TGCGCCAGCCGGGGGGCCGGTCCTTATTGGAATGAGCAGTTCTTC. It is translated as CASRGAGPYWNEQFF.